What follows are 26 T cell receptor beta chains derived from one specimen sequenced in a study of CD4 T cells in relation to SARS-CoV-2 and coronaviruses. Clones were sequenced by immunoSEQ multiplex PCR, and TCRdb holds only the in-frame ones, with some missing. The repertoire holds over 15,000 clones, with about 80% as singletons. Unexposed donor CD4+ T cells date from about 2011-2018, before the COVID-19 pandemic. The cells were cultured for over eight days before CD4+ T cells were isolated. No antigen has been identified for these receptors. Specimen: CD4+ T cells from PBMCs, cultured in vitro. The origin of the receptors is a human donor in good health.

The count of this clone is one. The chain carries TRBV6-5 and TRBJ1-4, with D perhaps TRBD1 (5 bases). The germline gives CDR1 MNHEY, CDR2 SVGAGI. V lost 7 bases and J lost 5, with 17 bases in between. The CDR3 has 15 residues. CDR3 sequence reads: CASTRQWSVNEKLFF. CDR3 nucleotides: TGTGCCAGCACTAGACAGTGGAGCGTCAATGAAAAACTGTTTTTT.

The table lists this clone with a few counts. The V gene is TRBV28, the J gene TRBJ1-4; D is unresolved. Trimming took off 3 bases at V and 7 bases at J, with 9 bases between the two ends. The CDR3 consists of 13 residues. CDR1 and CDR2 (germline): MDHEN, SYDVKM. The DNA for the CDR3 is TGTGCCAGCAGTTTCCAGATCGGTGAAAAACTGTTTTTT. This sequence encodes CASSFQIGEKLFF.

This rearrangement joins TRBV7-9 to TRBJ2-1, with 9 bases matching TRBD2. The CDR3 covers 17 residues. V shed 1 base, J shed 1 base, and the junction held 5 bases outside the gene matches. Looked up from germline, CDR1 is SEHNR and CDR2 is FQNEAQ (reference sequence). In DNA form, the CDR3 reads TGTGCCAGCAGCTTAGTCCTAGCGGGGCCATCCTACAATGAGCAGTTCTTC. Translating gives CASSLVLAGPSYNEQFF. Based on the CDR3 plus reference TRBV7-9 and TRBJ2-1, the full variable domain is DTGVSQNPRHKITKRGQNVTFRCDPISEHNRLYWYRQTLGQGPEFLTYFQNEAQLEKSRLLSDRFSAERPKGSFSTLEIQRTEQGDSAMYLCASSLVLAGPSYNEQFFGPGTRLTVL.

The chain uses TRBV6-5 and TRBJ1-5; D is perhaps TRBD1 (5 bases). The CDR3 sequence is 14 residues long. Between the trimmed V and J ends, which lost 7 bases and 6 bases, there was a span of 16 bases. Germline CDR1 and CDR2: MNHEY and SVGAGI. CDR3 loop: CASTSTSGAQPQHF. The CDR3 nucleotides are TGTGCCAGCACTTCGACAAGCGGGGCTCAGCCCCAGCATTTT.

The chain links TRBV5-4 to TRBJ2-5, with 9 bases lining up with TRBD1. This CDR3 has 15 residues. V dropped 0 bases and J dropped 5; count of bases not matched to a gene: 5. CDR1 is SGHNT and CDR2 is YYREEE in the germline V gene (reference sequence). CDR3 coding DNA: TGTGCCAGCAGCTTGGGGGACAGGGTGTACGAGACCCAGTACTTC. Translating gives CASSLGDRVYETQYF.

The V and J genes are TRBV4-1 and TRBJ2-5; 7 positions agree with TRBD1. Losses at the gene ends were 1 base for V and 5 bases for J; bases not matched to a gene: 7. Germline V CDR1 and CDR2: MGHRA, YSYEKL. The CDR3 sequence is 15 residues long. For the CDR3, the DNA is TGCGCCAGCAGCCAAGTAAGACAGGGTTTGGAGACCCAGTACTTC. Translated, it gives CASSQVRQGLETQYF.

The chain carries TRBV20-1 and TRBJ2-5; D gene ambiguous. The CDR3 runs to 10 residues. Deletions cut 5 bases from V and 5 bases from J, with 6 bases between. Germline V gene sequence: CDR1 DFQATT, CDR2 SNEGSKA (reference sequence). The CDR3 DNA reads as TGCAGTGCTCTAGGGGAGACCCAGTACTTC. The encoded protein is CSALGETQYF.

The gene calls are TRBV5-1 and TRBJ2-5; D tentatively fits TRBD1 or TRBD2 (5 bases each). CDR3 length equals 13 residues. V dropped 5 bases and J dropped 2 bases, with 10 bases sitting between them. In germline, CDR1 is SGHRS, CDR2 YFSETQ. CDR3 region: CASRMGPQETQYF. The CDR3 DNA reads as TGCGCCAGCAGGATGGGACCTCAAGAGACCCAGTACTTC.

This chain uses TRBV11-2 with TRBJ2-1; the match to TRBD1 covers 7 bases. Per germline, CDR1 SGHAT and CDR2 FQNNGV. The CDR3 runs 15 residues. The ends lost 4 bases at V and 4 bases at J; junction bases unmatched: 7. The CDR3 nucleotides are TGTGCCAGCAGCTCTAGGGACAGCCTTTACAATGAGCAGTTCTTC. Protein: CASSSRDSLYNEQFF.

The rearrangement links TRBV5-1 to TRBJ1-4; 9 positions match TRBD1. Germline V gene sequence: CDR1 SGHRS, CDR2 YFSETQ. CDR3 length: 16 amino acids. V lost 1 base and J lost 7; bases outside the gene matches: 8. CDR3 DNA sequence: TGCGCCAGCAGCTTGACAGGGGGCCAACAGGGTGAAAAACTGTTTTTT. This sequence encodes CASSLTGGQQGEKLFF.

V gene TRBV6-4 combines with J gene TRBJ1-3; 8 bases map to TRBD1. V shed 0 bases and J 0 bases; nucleotides not matched to a gene: 7. This CDR3 comprises 18 residues. Germline lookup yields CDR1 MRHNA and CDR2 SNTAGT. The CDR3 DNA sequence: TGTGCCAGCAGTGACTCGTTCTGGACAGGGAACTCTGGAAACACCATATATTTT. It translates to CASSDSFWTGNSGNTIYF.

This clone was seen more than once but under ten times. V and J are TRBV11-2 and TRBJ2-3, with no clear D. Trimming removed 5 bases from V and 4 bases from J, with 13 bases in between. The length of the CDR3 is 14 residues. The V gene's germline CDR1 is SGHAT and CDR2 FQNNGV. The CDR3, as DNA: TGTGCCAGCAGCGCAATGTTATCCGCAGATACGCAGTATTTT. As protein: CASSAMLSADTQYF.

In this sample, this clone turned up once. The V gene is TRBV5-1, the J gene TRBJ2-5; 8 positions match TRBD1. CDR3 length: 15 amino acids. The junction had 11 bases not matched to a gene; V was cut back by 5 bases and J by 5 bases. The germline CDR1 and CDR2 sequences are SGHRS and YFSETQ. CDR3: CASSTTGEWRETQYF. The CDR3 coding sequence is TGCGCCAGCAGTACGACAGGGGAGTGGCGGGAGACCCAGTACTTC.

This chain joins TRBV19 and TRBJ1-2; 7 nucleotides align to TRBD1. This CDR3 spans 13 amino acids. With V trimmed by 6 bases and J by 7 bases, 8 bases remained unmatched. Germline V gene data show CDR1 as LNHDA and CDR2 as SQIVND (reference sequence). CDR3 DNA: TGTGCCAGTAGGGGGGACGACAGGGCTGGCTACACCTTC. Protein product: CASRGDDRAGYTF.

The rearrangement joins TRBV12-5 to TRBJ1-5; 9 bases are a match to TRBD1. Trimming cost V 0 bases and J 2 bases; bases outside gene matches: 11. The length of the CDR3 is 19 residues. Germline V gene data show CDR1 as LGHNT and CDR2 as FRNRAP. The CDR3 DNA follows: TGTGCTAGTGGTTTGGTATCCTTACAGGGGGCAGGGGGCAATCAGCCCCAGCATTTT. This translates into CASGLVSLQGAGGNQPQHF.

The V call is TRBV10-3, the J call TRBJ2-7; 8 nucleotides align to TRBD2. Trimming cost V 3 bases and J 4 bases; bases outside gene matches: 5. This CDR3 contains 14 residues. Germline V gene data show CDR1 as ENHRY and CDR2 as SYGVKD. The CDR3 nucleotides read TGTGCCATCAGTGAACTGACGGGAGGGTACGAGCAGTACTTC. Translating it yields CAISELTGGYEQYF.

V gene TRBV19 combines with J gene TRBJ2-3; TRBD1 matches at 8 bases. Germline CDR1 and CDR2: LNHDA and SQIVND (reference sequence). CDR3 size: 16 residues. The V gene end was trimmed by 1 base and the J gene end by 6 bases; junction bases not matched to a gene: 9. The CDR3 here is CASSIGQGRSADTQYF. The CDR3, as DNA: TGTGCCAGTAGTATAGGACAGGGGAGAAGCGCGGATACGCAGTATTTT. Combining the CDR3 with reference TRBV19 and TRBJ2-3 gives the whole variable domain DGGITQSPKYLFRKEGQNVTLSCEQNLNHDAMYWYRQDPGQGLRLIYYSQIVNDFQKGDIAEGYSVSREKKESFPLTVTSAQKNPTAFYLCASSIGQGRSADTQYFGPGTRLTVL.

This clone was counted only a few times. J is TRBJ2-5 and V is TRBV5-6, with 14 bases that match TRBD2. The CDR3 length is 15 residues. The germline V gene has CDR1 SGHDT and CDR2 YYEEEE. Unmatched junction bases numbered 0, after V lost 0 bases and J lost 5 bases. The CDR3 DNA reads as TGTGCCAGCAGCTTGGGACTAGCGGGAGGGGAGACCCAGTACTTC. It specifies CASSLGLAGGETQYF.

The chain uses TRBV19 and TRBJ2-7; unclear D gene. The V end lost 1 base, the J end lost 3 bases, and 7 bases lay between the germline ends. This CDR3 spans 13 amino acids. From germline, CDR1 is LNHDA and CDR2 SQIVND (reference sequence). CDR3 in DNA: TGTGCCAGTAGTATAGCACCGAACTACGAGCAGTACTTC. It yields the protein CASSIAPNYEQYF.

The V call is TRBV10-1, the J call TRBJ2-7, with D possibly matching TRBD2 (6 bases). Germline V gives CDR1 WNHNN, CDR2 SYGVQD (reference sequence). V was cut by 0 bases and J by 1 base, with 10 bases left in between. The CDR3 runs to 15 residues. CDR3 amino acids: CASSESGSGSYEQYF. In nucleotides, the CDR3 is TGCGCCAGCAGTGAGTCAGGCAGCGGGTCCTACGAGCAGTACTTC.

The CDR3 sequence is CASTRQGGWNTIYF. The CDR3 DNA is TGTGCCAGCACCAGACAGGGCGGGTGGAACACCATATATTTT. The chain combines TRBV21-1 with TRBJ1-3; TRBD1, the table's D call, lacks a check against the DNA. TRBV21-1 is annotated as a pseudogene. This CDR3 has 14 residues.

With respect to this clone: A read error may account for a junction end that differs from germline. CDR3 coding DNA: TGTGCCAGCACCTTAGGGGGGTGGGATGGGCAGTTCTTC. Amino acids: CASTLGGWDGQFF. This sequence joins TRBV11-2 and TRBJ2-1; D is perhaps TRBD1 or TRBD2 (6 bases each). Germline V lookup: CDR1 SGHAT, CDR2 FQNNGV. This CDR3 region has 13 residues.

The chain couples TRBV2 to TRBJ2-3, with 9 bases lining up with TRBD1. The CDR3 extends over 15 amino acids. J was trimmed by 0 bases and V by 5 bases; bases with no gene match: 3. The germline CDR1 and CDR2 sequences are SNHLY and FYNNEI. CDR3 DNA: TGTGCCAGCAGTACCACAGGGGGCAGCACAGATACGCAGTATTTT. The encoded protein is CASSTTGGSTDTQYF.

The rearrangement uses TRBV24-1 and TRBJ1-5; D is perhaps TRBD1 (5 bases). This CDR3 contains 13 residues. Trimming removed 3 bases from V and 5 bases from J, with 7 bases in between. The germline gives CDR1 KGHDR, CDR2 SFDVKD. CDR3 coding DNA: TGTGCCACCAGTGATGCAGGGCATCAGCCCCAGCATTTT. This encodes CATSDAGHQPQHF.

The chain is built from TRBV5-1 and TRBJ1-1; tentative D call: TRBD1 (6 bases). Germline V gene sequence: CDR1 SGHRS, CDR2 YFSETQ. Trimming removed 2 bases from V and 1 base from J, with 9 bases in between. This CDR3 contains 14 residues. The CDR3: CASSLRTANTEAFF. Written as DNA, the CDR3 is TGCGCCAGCAGCTTAAGGACAGCGAACACTGAAGCTTTCTTT.

The chain is built from TRBV6-5 and TRBJ2-1, with 8 bases fitting TRBD2. Germline-derived CDR1 and CDR2 are MNHEY and SVGAGI. The J segment lost 9 bases and the V segment lost 5 bases, leaving 3 bases of the junction unmatched. The CDR3 is made up of 12 amino acids. The CDR3, as DNA: TGTGCCAGCAGTCGCCTAGCGGGTGAGCAGTTCTTC. This gives the protein CASSRLAGEQFF.